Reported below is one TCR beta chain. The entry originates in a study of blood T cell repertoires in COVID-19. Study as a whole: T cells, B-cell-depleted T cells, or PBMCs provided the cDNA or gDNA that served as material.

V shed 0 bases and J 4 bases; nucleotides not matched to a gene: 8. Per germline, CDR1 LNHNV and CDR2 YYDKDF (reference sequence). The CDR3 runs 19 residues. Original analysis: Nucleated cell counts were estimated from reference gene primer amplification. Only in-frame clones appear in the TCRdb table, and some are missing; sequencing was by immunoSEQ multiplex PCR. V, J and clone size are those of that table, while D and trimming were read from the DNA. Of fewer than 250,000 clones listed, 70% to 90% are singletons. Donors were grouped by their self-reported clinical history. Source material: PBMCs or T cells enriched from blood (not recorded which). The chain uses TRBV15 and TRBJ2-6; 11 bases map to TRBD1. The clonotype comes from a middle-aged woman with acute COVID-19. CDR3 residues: CATSRDYGQGAAGANVLTF. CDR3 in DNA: TGTGCCACCAGCAGAGATTATGGACAGGGGGCGGCGGGGGCCAACGTCCTGACTTTC.